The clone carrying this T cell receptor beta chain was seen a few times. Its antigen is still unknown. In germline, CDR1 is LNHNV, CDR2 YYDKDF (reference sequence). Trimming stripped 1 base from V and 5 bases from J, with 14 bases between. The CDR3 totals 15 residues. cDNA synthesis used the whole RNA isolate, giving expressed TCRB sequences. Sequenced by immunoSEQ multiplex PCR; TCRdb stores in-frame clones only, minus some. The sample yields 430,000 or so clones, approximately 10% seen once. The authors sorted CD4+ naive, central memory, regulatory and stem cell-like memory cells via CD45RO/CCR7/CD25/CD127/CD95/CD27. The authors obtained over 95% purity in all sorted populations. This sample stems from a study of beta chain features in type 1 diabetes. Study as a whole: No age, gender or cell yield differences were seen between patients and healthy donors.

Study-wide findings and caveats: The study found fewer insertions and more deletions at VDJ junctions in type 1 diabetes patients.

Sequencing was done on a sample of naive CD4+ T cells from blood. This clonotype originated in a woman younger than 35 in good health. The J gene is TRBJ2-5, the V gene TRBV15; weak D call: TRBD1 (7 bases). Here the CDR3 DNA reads TGTGCCACCAGCAGAGGACAGGGACTTTGGGAGACCCAGTACTTC. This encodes CATSRGQGLWETQYF.